This TCR beta chain emerged from a study of control samples from healthy donors and cancer patients. TCRdb's copy holds only in-frame clones and misses some; the assay was immunoSEQ multiplex PCR. This sample has roughly 140,000 clones, with about 93% found just once. The sample comprised blood. The clonotype originates from a man aged 50-60 years in good health.

The CDR3 spells CSVEKQAATEAFF. DNA of the CDR3: TGCAGCGTTGAAAAACAGGCGGCCACTGAAGCTTTCTTT. This chain connects TRBV29-1 to TRBJ1-1; D might be TRBD1 (5 bases). CDR3 length: 13 residues. The V end was cut by 2 bases, the J end by 4 bases, with 11 bases between. Germline loops: CDR1 SQVTM, CDR2 ANQGSEA. Filled out from reference TRBV29-1 and TRBJ1-1, the complete variable domain reads SAVISQKPSRDICQRGTSLTIQCQVDSQVTMMFWYRQQPGQSLTLIATANQGSEATYESGFVIDKFPISRPNLTFSTLTVSNMSPEDSSIYLCSVEKQAATEAFFGQGTRLTVV.